The subject of this entry is one T cell receptor beta chain. The record originates from a study of PD-L1 blockade in urothelial cancer. Study information: The patients' atezolizumab therapy, 1,200 mg intravenously every 3 weeks, started in 2014. Patients previously received 0 to 3 chemotherapy regimens. Blood gave a median around 140,000 T cells.

Time point meaning: peripheral blood 6 weeks after treatment start. Measured with immunoSEQ multiplex PCR; TCRdb has only the in-frame clones, and not every one. The sample carries about 130,000 clones, approximately 85% recorded once. The length of the CDR3 is 13 residues. Looked up from germline, CDR1 is SNHLY and CDR2 is FYNNEI. The ends were cut back, 4 bases at V and 2 bases at J, with 8 bases in the middle. This chain joins TRBV2 and TRBJ1-2; D possibly corresponds to TRBD1 (5 bases). This material consisted of PBMCs, taken around atezolizumab (anti-PD-L1) treatment. The clonotype comes from a man aged 50 to 59 with urothelial cancer. The CDR3, as DNA: TGTGCCAGCAGTGGACAGCTAAACTATGGCTACACCTTC. This codes for CASSGQLNYGYTF.